These 10 T cell receptor beta chains were all obtained from the same sample, sequenced in a study of prognosis after radiotherapy for stage I lung cancer. Two-round multiplex PCR, the amplification method, yielded TCR beta CDR3 from genomic DNA. Round one of PCR was performed, and it used primers specific to each TRBV and TRBJ gene. TCRdb re-derived calls from the multiplex PCR reads in MiXCR, one entry per CDR3 protein. The sample consists of tens of thousands of distinct CDR3 sequences, around two fifths of them appearing once. Material: PBMCs, obtained before or after stereotactic body radiation therapy (not recorded which). Receptor source: a donor at least 50 years old with non-small cell lung cancer.

This clonotype was recorded at least ten times. The chain uses TRBV7-9 and TRBJ1-4, with 8 bases fitting TRBD1. Trimming took 5 bases from V and 7 from J; bases not matched to a gene: 0. Germline CDR1 is SEHNR and CDR2 is FQNEAQ (reference sequence). CDR3 length: 12 amino acids. Here the CDR3 DNA reads TGTGCCAGCAGCCAGGGGGCTGAAAAACTGTTTTTT. This sequence encodes CASSQGAEKLFF.

The count of this clonotype is one. This probably arose from a read error, given a far larger clone one base away. The chain carries TRBV7-8 and TRBJ2-1, with 12 positions matching TRBD2. Germline V lookup: CDR1 SGHVS, CDR2 FQNEAQ. The CDR3 extends over 15 amino acids. The CDR3 sequence is CASSSGTSGYNEHFF. Here the CDR3 DNA reads TGTGCCAGCAGCTCCGGGACTAGCGGGTACAATGAGCATTTCTTC.

The V and J genes are TRBV7-3 and TRBJ2-6, with 9 bases fitting TRBD1. The CDR3 length is 18 residues. Looked up from germline, CDR1 is SGHTA and CDR2 is FQGTGA. V lost 4 bases and J lost 4; bases outside the gene matches: 11. The CDR3: CASSSGTGPSLGANVLTF. In nucleotides, the CDR3 is TGTGCCAGCAGCTCAGGGACAGGGCCTTCGTTAGGGGCCAACGTCCTGACTTTC.

This clonotype has more than one count but fewer than ten. The J gene is TRBJ1-1, the V gene TRBV6-2 or TRBV6-3; TRBD1 matches at 7 bases. Losses at the gene ends were 6 bases for V and 6 bases for J; bases not matched to a gene: 19. The germline V gene has CDR1 MNHEY and CDR2 SVGEGT. CDR3 length: 17 residues. This CDR3 is CASRIRTGVGSPSEAFF. In DNA form, the CDR3 reads TGTGCCAGCAGAATTAGGACAGGTGTAGGTAGCCCGTCTGAAGCTTTCTTT.

The chain joins TRBV12-3 or TRBV12-4 to TRBJ2-3; 7 nucleotides align to TRBD2. The length of the CDR3 is 13 residues. Trimming removed 5 bases from V and 4 bases from J; junction bases left unmatched: 3. CDR3 loop: CASSNREADTQYF. In DNA form, the CDR3 reads TGTGCCAGCAGTAACCGGGAGGCAGATACGCAGTATTTT.

J is TRBJ2-1 and V is TRBV5-1, with 8 bases fitting TRBD2. Germline V gene sequence: CDR1 SGHRS, CDR2 YFSETQ. Germline trimming cut 0 bases from V and 8 bases from J; bases unmatched to any gene: 7. This CDR3 comprises 15 residues. The CDR3 DNA is TGCGCCAGCAGCTTGGCCACCGGGAGGGCCCATGAGCAGTTCTTC. It translates to CASSLATGRAHEQFF.

This chain uses TRBV28 with TRBJ2-1; TRBD1 or TRBD2 may be the D gene (5 bases each). V shed 5 bases and J shed 15 bases, with 23 bases lying between them. Germline lookup yields CDR1 MDHEN and CDR2 SYDVKM. CDR3 length equals 14 residues. CDR3 coding DNA: TGTGCCAGCAGTCCCGGAGGTACGCGGCATCAGGGGTTCTTC. Encoded protein: CASSPGGTRHQGFF.

This clonotype was seen repeatedly, ten times or more. The chain employs TRBV20-1 and TRBJ2-7, with 10 bases lining up with TRBD2. CDR3 length equals 16 residues. With V trimmed by 0 bases and J by 1 base, 6 bases remained unmatched. CDR1 is DFQATT and CDR2 is SNEGSKA in the germline V gene (reference sequence). CDR3 DNA: TGCAGTGCTAGAGAAGAACCGGGACTAGCGTCCTACGAGCAGTACTTC. Translating it yields CSAREEPGLASYEQYF.

This clonotype has just a few counts. A far larger clone is one base from this, pointing to a likely read error. The rearrangement links TRBV6-5 to TRBJ2-7, with D possibly matching TRBD1 (6 bases). CDR3 size: 11 residues. Germline CDR1 and CDR2: MNHEY and SVGAGI. The CDR3 DNA reads as TGTGCCATCAGTGCAGGGGTCGAGCAGTACTTC. Amino acids: CAISAGVEQYF.

This clonotype appeared many times. CDR3: CSASGLQGDEQYF. Written as DNA, the CDR3 is TGCAGTGCTAGTGGGTTACAGGGGGACGAGCAGTACTTC. The J gene is TRBJ2-7, the V gene TRBV20-1; 8 bases line up with TRBD1. The CDR3 covers 13 residues. The trim removed 3 bases at V and 5 bases at J, leaving 6 bases unmatched. Germline CDR1 and CDR2: DFQATT and SNEGSKA (reference sequence).